Listed below are T cell receptor beta chains from one sample, sequenced in a study of OX40 agonist ivuxolimab in advanced cancers. The data were produced by immunoSEQ multiplex PCR, yet TCRdb's version contains in-frame clones alone and is incomplete. The sample shows 15,000 to 20,000 clones, 80% to 95% of them seen only once. The sequences come from CD4+ or CD8+ T cells sorted from blood, collected in a trial of the OX40 agonist ivuxolimab. The receptors shown here come from an adult with an advanced solid tumor such as melanoma, head and neck, liver or kidney cancer. Each CDR3 is given with its conserved first and last residue. A D gene is named only where the DNA matches it firmly. Only some rows state a clone size, as once, few, many or a class for expanded clones.

J gene | V gene | CDR3 length | clone size | D gene | CDR3 DNA | CDR3 protein
TRBJ2-2 | TRBV4-1 | 16 | once | - | TGCGCCAGCAGCCTCACGTGGACCCTTGACACCGGGGAGCTGTTTTTT | CASSLTWTLDTGELFF
TRBJ1-1 | TRBV4-1 | 11 | - | - | TGCGCCAGCAGCCAATTCACTGAAGCTTTCTTT | CASSQFTEAFF
TRBJ2-3 | TRBV6-6 | 12 | - | - | TGTGCCAGCGGCTATAGCACAGATACGCAGTATTTT | CASGYSTDTQYF
TRBJ2-7 | TRBV4-1 | 15 | - | - | TGCGCCAGCAGCCAAGTAATTGCCGGGGGCTACGAGCAGTACTTC | CASSQVIAGGYEQYF
TRBJ2-7 | TRBV6-5 | 14 | - | TRBD1 | TGTGCCAGCACCTGGGGGACAGGGGGGTACGAGCAGTACTTC | CASTWGTGGYEQYF
TRBJ1-1 | TRBV2 | 13 | - | - | TGTGCCAGCAGTGAAAATACATACACTGAAGCTTTCTTT | CASSENTYTEAFF
TRBJ2-2 | TRBV7-9 | 18 | - | TRBD2 | TGTGCCAGCAGGCCGAAACCCCTAGCGGGTACGAACACCGGGGAGCTGTTTTTT | CASRPKPLAGTNTGELFF
TRBJ2-1 | TRBV6-1 | 14 | once | - | TGTGCCAGCAGTGAAGGCGGAGAGGTCAATGAGCAGTTCTTC | CASSEGGEVNEQFF
TRBJ1-1 | TRBV5-1 | 14 | - | - | TGCGCCAGCAGCTGGGGTGCAGGGCCCGCTGAAGCTTTCTTT | CASSWGAGPAEAFF
TRBJ2-7 | TRBV7-9 | 13 | - | - | TGTGCCAGCAGCCCACCGGGTCGAGACGAGCAGTACTTC | CASSPPGRDEQYF
TRBJ2-7 | TRBV5-6 | 11 | - | - | TGTGCCAGCAGCGCCTGGGGGGAGCAGTACTTC | CASSAWGEQYF
TRBJ1-2 | TRBV27 | 14 | - | - | TGTGCCAGCAGTTTGGCATCCGGAGACTATGGCTACACCTTC | CASSLASGDYGYTF
TRBJ1-1 | TRBV10-3 | 14 | - | TRBD1 | TGTGCCATCCGACCGGGGGACAGTTACACTGAAGCTTTCTTT | CAIRPGDSYTEAFF
TRBJ2-1 | TRBV9 | 16 | - | TRBD2 | TGTGCCAGCAGCCCCCGGACTAGCGGAGCCTACAATGAGCAGTTCTTC | CASSPRTSGAYNEQFF
TRBJ2-6 | TRBV19 | 19 | - | - | TGTGCCAGTGGTGGTTTGGCGCGACCAACGCCCTCTGGGGCCAACGTCCTGACTTTC | CASGGLARPTPSGANVLTF
TRBJ2-7 | TRBV6-5 | 14 | - | TRBD1 | TGTGCCACAAAACAGGGGCAAAGCTCCTACGAGCAGTACTTC | CATKQGQSSYEQYF